Presented here are 24 T cell receptor beta chains from one specimen sequenced in a study of T cell repertoires in cytomegalovirus infection (dated by TCRdb to between 2018 and 2021). The instrument was an Illumina HiSeq 1500. Starting from the raw public reads, TCRdb applied fastp trimming at Q25, assembled clones with MiXCR and retained in-frame beta chains. Each record represents a unique CDR3 protein, reported with the most common genes and DNA among its rows. The sample profile shows roughly 80,000 distinct CDR3 sequences; more than 20% of them were found once. The ten most abundant clones make up 50% of the sample. Antigens for these TCRs are unknown. The treatment or condition label, read with the paper, signifies: in vitro stimulation with specific CMV peptide epitopes to enrich CMV-specific T cells. Sample: CD8+ T cells from cultured PBMCs, taken from culture after CMV antigen stimulation. The origin of the receptors is a human donor in good health (CMV status not recorded). Some clones in this sample may be carry-over from other donors' samples.

This clonotype was seen ten or more times. The genes are TRBV6-6 and TRBJ1-5; D uncertain. Trimming shortened V by 2 bases and J by 5 bases, and 10 bases separated the two germline ends. CDR1 is MNHNY, CDR2 SVGAGI, per germline (reference sequence). The CDR3 consists of 14 residues. The CDR3 region has the DNA TGTGCCAGCAGTTACATGGGTGTGGATCAGCCCCAGCATTTT. It is translated as CASSYMGVDQPQHF.

This clonotype was counted between two and nine times. V gene TRBV7-9 combines with J gene TRBJ2-7; TRBD2 might be the D (6 bases). V lost 6 bases to trimming and J lost 5 bases, with 11 bases between them. The length of the CDR3 is 12 residues. Germline loops: CDR1 SEHNR, CDR2 FQNEAQ (reference sequence). CDR3 protein: CASREPGDEQYF. CDR3 DNA: TGTGCCAGCAGAGAACCGGGGGACGAGCAGTACTTC.

This clonotype was seen a handful of times. The chain is built from TRBV4-1 and TRBJ1-1; D unclear. Between the trimmed V and J ends, which lost 3 bases and 3 bases, there was a span of 8 bases. Germline lookup yields CDR1 MGHRA and CDR2 YSYEKL. The CDR3 covers 13 residues. The CDR3 loop is CASSQMEHTEAFF. Written as DNA, the CDR3 is TGCGCCAGCAGCCAGATGGAACACACTGAAGCTTTCTTT.

As DNA, the CDR3 is TGTGCCAGCAGTTTAAAGTCGGGCACTGAAGCTTTCTTT. Protein sequence: CASSLKSGTEAFF. This chain joins TRBV27 and TRBJ1-1; no definite D call. In germline, CDR1 is MNHEY, CDR2 SMNVEV (reference sequence). V shed 2 bases and J shed 4 bases, with 8 bases lying between them. This CDR3 spans 13 amino acids.

This clonotype turned up a few times. The rearrangement uses TRBV20-1 and TRBJ2-7, with D possibly TRBD1 on 5 matching bases. V lost 6 bases and J 0 bases, leaving 18 bases between the germline ends. The CDR3 loop spans 15 amino acids. CDR1 and CDR2 (germline): DFQATT, SNEGSKA (reference sequence). The CDR3 DNA reads as TGCAGTGCCAGGTCCGATTATCAGGGCTCCTACGAGCAGTACTTC. Its translation: CSARSDYQGSYEQYF.

This clonotype was seen a few times. The chain links TRBV27 to TRBJ1-5; no reliable D call. Trimming stripped 0 bases from V and 5 bases from J, with 11 bases between. Germline V lookup: CDR1 MNHEY, CDR2 SMNVEV (reference sequence). There are 15 residues in the CDR3. CDR3 amino acids: CASSLSTGFHQPQHF. Here the CDR3 DNA reads TGTGCCAGCAGTTTATCGACCGGTTTTCATCAGCCCCAGCATTTT.

This chain links TRBV7-9 with TRBJ2-7, with 10 bases fitting TRBD2. The CDR3 consists of 15 residues. Germline V gene lookup returns CDR1 SEHNR and CDR2 FQNEAQ (reference sequence). Losses at the gene ends were 4 bases for V and 4 bases for J; bases not matched to a gene: 7. For the CDR3, the DNA is TGTGCCAGCAGCTACCTAGCGGGGGAAGCTTACGAGCAGTACTTC. Its translation is CASSYLAGEAYEQYF.

This clonotype was seen more than once but under ten times. The chain employs TRBV27 and TRBJ2-1, with 13 bases aligning to TRBD2. V shed 7 bases and J 4 bases; nucleotides not matched to a gene: 7. Per the germline V gene, CDR1 is MNHEY and CDR2 is SMNVEV (reference sequence). This CDR3 region has 16 residues. The CDR3 loop reads CASTAGTSGTYNEQFF. For the CDR3, the DNA is TGTGCCAGCACCGCAGGGACTAGCGGGACTTACAATGAGCAGTTCTTC.

J is TRBJ2-7 and V is TRBV7-8, with 7 bases matching TRBD1. The CDR3 runs 14 residues. Germline V gene data show CDR1 as SGHVS and CDR2 as FQNEAQ. Trimming took 3 bases from V and 2 from J; bases not matched to a gene: 4. In DNA form, the CDR3 reads TGTGCCAGCAGCTTTACCCAGGGGGCCTACGAGCAGTACTTC. It yields the protein CASSFTQGAYEQYF.

The rearrangement joins TRBV27 to TRBJ1-2; D is uncertain. Trimming took off 3 bases at V and 4 bases at J, with 9 bases between the two ends. The CDR3 consists of 13 residues. Per the germline V gene, CDR1 is MNHEY and CDR2 is SMNVEV (reference sequence). CDR3 nucleotides: TGTGCCAGCAGTTTTGGGCAGAGCTATGGCTACACCTTC. Its translation: CASSFGQSYGYTF.

This clonotype was observed at least ten times. The V gene is TRBV7-8, the J gene TRBJ2-1; possible D gene TRBD2, 5 bases. The germline V and J ends were trimmed by 2 bases and 3 bases, with 20 bases remaining between them. CDR1 and CDR2 (germline): SGHVS, FQNEAQ. The CDR3 runs 18 residues. CDR3 amino acids: CASSLYRTPSVGYNEQFF. In DNA form, the CDR3 reads TGTGCCAGCAGCTTATATCGGACTCCCTCGGTCGGCTACAATGAGCAGTTCTTC.

Ten or more counts support this clonotype. This chain links TRBV7-9 with TRBJ1-3; maybe TRBD1 (6 bases). The CDR3 has 16 residues. V was shortened by 1 base and J by 0 bases, with 10 bases between the two germline ends. CDR1 SEHNR and CDR2 FQNEAQ come from the germline V gene (reference sequence). The CDR3, as DNA: TGTGCCAGCAGCTTAGATAGGGGGAGCTCTGGAAACACCATATATTTT. Translation: CASSLDRGSSGNTIYF.

This clonotype was picked up a small number of times. The rearrangement joins TRBV7-9 to TRBJ2-5; D ambiguous. Germline lookup yields CDR1 SEHNR and CDR2 FQNEAQ (reference sequence). This CDR3 spans 13 amino acids. V gave up 5 bases and J gave up 1 base, with 8 bases separating them. The CDR3 nucleotides are TGTGCCAGCAGCCCGGACGTCCAAGAGACCCAGTACTTC. Encoded protein: CASSPDVQETQYF.

The chain uses TRBV7-6 and TRBJ1-1, with D possibly matching TRBD1 (5 bases). V shed 3 bases and J shed 3 bases, with 8 bases lying between them. This CDR3 is built from 13 residues. CDR1 SGHVS and CDR2 FNYEAQ come from the germline V gene. CDR3 sequence (DNA): TGTGCCAGCAGCTTCAGGGCTTACACTGAAGCTTTCTTT. The encoded protein is CASSFRAYTEAFF. Filled out from reference TRBV7-6 and TRBJ1-1, the complete variable domain reads GAGVSQSPRYKVTKRGQDVALRCDPISGHVSLYWYRQALGQGPEFLTYFNYEAQQDKSGLPNDRFSAERPEGSISTLTIQRTEQRDSAMYRCASSFRAYTEAFFGQGTRLTVV.

This clonotype was picked up a small number of times. The chain recombines TRBV27 with TRBJ1-4, with unresolved D. With 6 bases removed from V and 6 bases from J, the gap between germline ends came to 14 bases. The CDR3 totals 14 residues. The germline gives CDR1 MNHEY, CDR2 SMNVEV (reference sequence). The CDR3 bases are TGTGCCAGCAGCCCTACCGGGCTTCATGAAAAACTGTTTTTT. It specifies CASSPTGLHEKLFF.

This clonotype was detected many times. V gene TRBV6-1 combines with J gene TRBJ2-3; a weak D match, TRBD1 (6 bases). Trimming left V 4 bases short and J 2 bases short, with 13 bases between. Germline loops: CDR1 MNHNS, CDR2 SASEGT. This CDR3 is 15 amino acids long. CDR3 protein: CASSGAQGSTDTQYF. The CDR3 bases are TGTGCCAGCAGTGGGGCACAGGGATCCACAGATACGCAGTATTTT.

This chain links TRBV4-3 with TRBJ2-5; a weak D match, TRBD1 (6 bases). The germline gives CDR1 LGHNA, CDR2 YSLEER. V dropped 8 bases and J dropped 1 base, with 17 bases sitting between them. CDR3 length: 15 amino acids. This CDR3 reads CASGSRAGVQETQYF. CDR3 nucleotide sequence: TGCGCCAGCGGCTCACGGGCAGGGGTCCAAGAGACCCAGTACTTC.

This clonotype was seen once. The chain couples TRBV24-1 to TRBJ2-1; 8 bases line up with TRBD2. V trimming: 4 bases; J trimming: 15 bases; junction bases outside the gene matches: 7. CDR1 and CDR2 (germline): KGHDR, SFDVKD. This CDR3 has 12 amino acids. This CDR3 is CATSDRGGTWFF. CDR3 DNA sequence: TGTGCCACCAGTGACCGGGGGGGCACTTGGTTCTTC.

As to this clonotype: One junction end does not reproduce the germline sequence, and a read error may be involved. The chain combines TRBV5-3 with TRBJ2-3; TRBD2 aligns across 10 bases. TRBV5-3 is noted as an ORF with a role that remains uncertain. This CDR3 contains 17 residues. This chain's CDR3 is CLGGQGKAGGPPDTQYF. In DNA form, the CDR3 reads TGCCTAGGGGGTCAAGGAAAAGCGGGAGGGCCCCCAGATACGCAGTATTTT.

This clonotype was observed a few times. The rearrangement joins TRBV19 to TRBJ1-1; D is uncertain. The CDR3 contains 14 residues. V lost 5 bases, J lost 1 base, and 11 bases lay in between. CDR1 is LNHDA and CDR2 is SQIVND in the germline V gene (reference sequence). For the CDR3, the DNA is TGTGCCAGTAGTGTCGGAAACCAGAACACTGAAGCTTTCTTT. Translating gives CASSVGNQNTEAFF.

This clonotype was seen once. Here the CDR3 omits its conserved ending phenylalanine or tryptophan, so a read error is the likely source. This chain links TRBV29-1 with TRBJ1-1; no reliable D call. CDR1 and CDR2 (germline): SQVTM, ANQGSEA. Deletions cut 6 bases from V and 4 bases from J, with 18 bases between. The CDR3 consists of 14 residues. For the CDR3, the DNA is TGCAGCGTCACCTCCGGGCCCAGTGGCACTGAAGCTTTCTAT. Its protein is CSVTSGPSGTEAFY.

The chain joins TRBV7-9 to TRBJ2-5; weak D call: TRBD2 (6 bases). Germline CDR1 and CDR2: SEHNR and FQNEAQ (reference sequence). V lost 5 bases and J lost 7, with 8 bases in between. This CDR3 contains 11 residues. CDR3 DNA: TGTGCCAGCAGCCGGGAGAGGACCCAGTACTTC. Translated, it gives CASSRERTQYF.

The rearrangement joins TRBV4-3 to TRBJ1-2; D remains ambiguous. V lost 1 base, J lost 7 bases, and 10 bases lay in between. The CDR3 totals 13 residues. Per the germline V gene, CDR1 is LGHNA and CDR2 is YSLEER. CDR3: CASSQGNPAGYTF. DNA for the CDR3: TGCGCCAGCAGCCAAGGAAATCCCGCTGGCTACACCTTC.

This clonotype was seen only a few times. The chain couples TRBV18 to TRBJ2-1; 7 positions match TRBD2. Germline assignment: CDR1 KGHSH and CDR2 LQKENI. J gave up 2 bases and V 6 bases, and 7 bases lay outside the gene matches. The CDR3 extends over 15 amino acids. CDR3 region: CASSPREGTYNEQFF. DNA of the CDR3: TGTGCCAGCTCCCCTAGGGAGGGAACCTACAATGAGCAGTTCTTC.